This TCR beta chain appears in the sequencing data of a study of T-cell reconstitution after alpha-beta-depleted transplantation in children. Unique molecular identifiers tagged the TCRbeta library. TCRdb used MiXCR to reprocess the PCR reads, holding one entry per CDR3 protein. The sample contains about 610,000 distinct CDR3 sequences, roughly a tenth of which appear only once. This clonotype was detected a few times. One end of the junction is discordant with germline, which a read error may explain. This TCR derives from a human donor who donated a stem cell graft to a child with acute myeloid leukemia. This material consisted of PBMCs from the stem cell graft donor, taken from the stem cell graft.

The CDR3 coding sequence is TGCGCCAGCAGCTCCGGACTAGCGGGAGCAGAGACCCAGTACTTC. Encoded protein: CASSSGLAGAETQYF. The rearrangement links TRBV5-4 to TRBJ2-5; 13 nucleotides match TRBD2. The CDR3 contains 15 residues. Germline CDR1 SGHNT, CDR2 YYREEE (reference sequence).